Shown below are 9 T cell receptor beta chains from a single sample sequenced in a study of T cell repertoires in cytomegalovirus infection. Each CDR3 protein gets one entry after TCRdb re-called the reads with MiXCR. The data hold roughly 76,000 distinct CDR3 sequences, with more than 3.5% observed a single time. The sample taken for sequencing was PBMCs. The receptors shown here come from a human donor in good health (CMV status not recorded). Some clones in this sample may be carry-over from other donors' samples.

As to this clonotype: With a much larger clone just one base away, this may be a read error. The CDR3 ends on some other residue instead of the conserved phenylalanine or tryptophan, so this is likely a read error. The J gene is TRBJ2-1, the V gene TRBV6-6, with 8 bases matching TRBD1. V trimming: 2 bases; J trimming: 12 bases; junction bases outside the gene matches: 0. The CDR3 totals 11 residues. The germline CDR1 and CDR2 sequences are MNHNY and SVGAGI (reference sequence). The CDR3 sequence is CASSYTGGQFL. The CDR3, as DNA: TGTGCCAGCAGTTACACAGGGGGGCAGTTCTTA.

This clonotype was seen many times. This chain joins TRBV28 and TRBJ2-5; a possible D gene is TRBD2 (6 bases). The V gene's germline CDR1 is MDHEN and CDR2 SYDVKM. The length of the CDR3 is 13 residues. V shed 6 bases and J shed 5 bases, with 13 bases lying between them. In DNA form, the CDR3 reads TGTGCCAGCAGGGAGGGATTTGGGGAGACCCAGTACTTC. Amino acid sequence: CASREGFGETQYF. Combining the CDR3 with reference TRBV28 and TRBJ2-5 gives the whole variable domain DVKVTQSSRYLVKRTGEKVFLECVQDMDHENMFWYRQDPGLGLRLIYFSYDVKMKEKGDIPEGYSVSREKKERFSLILESASTNQTSMYLCASREGFGETQYFGPGTRLLVL.

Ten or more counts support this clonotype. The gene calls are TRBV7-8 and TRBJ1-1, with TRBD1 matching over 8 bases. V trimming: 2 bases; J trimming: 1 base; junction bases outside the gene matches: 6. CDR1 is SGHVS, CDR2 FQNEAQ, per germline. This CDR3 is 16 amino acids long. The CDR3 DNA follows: TGTGCCAGCAGCTTAACAACAGGGGGTTGGAACACTGAAGCTTTCTTT. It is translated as CASSLTTGGWNTEAFF.

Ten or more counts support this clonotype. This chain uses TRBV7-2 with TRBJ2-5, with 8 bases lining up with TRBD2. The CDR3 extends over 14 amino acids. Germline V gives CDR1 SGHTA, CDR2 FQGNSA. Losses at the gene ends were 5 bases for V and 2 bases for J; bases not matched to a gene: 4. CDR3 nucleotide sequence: TGTGCCAGCAGCGCCCAGCGGGGGCAAGAGACCCAGTACTTC. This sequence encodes CASSAQRGQETQYF.

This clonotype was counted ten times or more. The CDR3 is CATSDLGGGNQPQHF. CDR3 nucleotide sequence: TGTGCCACCAGTGATTTGGGAGGGGGCAATCAGCCCCAGCATTTT. The gene calls are TRBV24-1 and TRBJ1-5; maybe TRBD1 (5 bases). Trimming removed 0 bases from V and 2 bases from J, with 7 bases in between. This CDR3 has 15 residues. Germline values: CDR1 KGHDR, CDR2 SFDVKD.

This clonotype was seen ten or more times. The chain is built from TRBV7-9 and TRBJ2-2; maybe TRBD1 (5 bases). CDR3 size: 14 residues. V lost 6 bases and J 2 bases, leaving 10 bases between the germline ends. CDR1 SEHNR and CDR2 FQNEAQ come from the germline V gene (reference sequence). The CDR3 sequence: CASSPGHNTGELFF. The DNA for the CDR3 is TGTGCCAGCAGTCCCGGACACAACACCGGGGAGCTGTTTTTT.

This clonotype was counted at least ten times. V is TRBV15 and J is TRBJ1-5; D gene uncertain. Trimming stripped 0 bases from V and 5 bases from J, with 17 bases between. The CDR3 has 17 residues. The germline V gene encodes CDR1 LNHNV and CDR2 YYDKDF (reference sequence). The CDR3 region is CATSRDRPQLGDQPQHF. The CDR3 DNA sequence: TGTGCCACCAGCAGAGATCGTCCACAGTTAGGTGATCAGCCCCAGCATTTT.

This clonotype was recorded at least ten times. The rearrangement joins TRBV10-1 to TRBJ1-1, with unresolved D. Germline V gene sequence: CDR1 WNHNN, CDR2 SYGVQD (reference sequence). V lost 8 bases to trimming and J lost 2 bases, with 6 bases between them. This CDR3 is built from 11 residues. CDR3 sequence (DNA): TGCGCCAGCCAATCTAACACTGAAGCTTTCTTT. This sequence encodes CASQSNTEAFF.

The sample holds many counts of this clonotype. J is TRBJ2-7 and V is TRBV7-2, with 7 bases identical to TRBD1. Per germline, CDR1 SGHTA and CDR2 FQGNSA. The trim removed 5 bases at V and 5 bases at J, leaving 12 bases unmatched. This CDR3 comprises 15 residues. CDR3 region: CASSAQGSSPHEQYF. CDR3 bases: TGTGCCAGCAGCGCACAGGGGTCCTCCCCACACGAGCAGTACTTC.